The source of this T cell receptor beta chain is a study of T cell responses to AZD1222 COVID-19 vaccine. This CDR3 is 12 amino acids long. CDR1 is SNHLY, CDR2 FYNNEI, per germline. The ends were cut back, 5 bases at V and 4 bases at J, with 6 bases in the middle. Libraries were prepared by immunoSEQ multiplex PCR; TCRdb keeps only in-frame clonotypes and omits some of them. The sample records about 150,000 clones, 75% to 90% being singletons. The sequences come from peripheral blood, collected 28 days after the second AZD1222 dose. The chain combines TRBV2 with TRBJ1-3, with unresolved D. The sequence was obtained from an adult who received the AZD1222 COVID-19 vaccine. DNA for the CDR3: TGTGCCAGCAGTTTGCCCGGAAACACCATATATTTT. It is translated as CASSLPGNTIYF.